A single sample gave rise to the 22 T cell receptor beta chains below, sequenced in a study of shared clonotypes between healthy human individuals. Produced via immunoSEQ multiplex PCR; TCRdb's table is partial and in-frame only. Found here are 650,000 to 800,000 clones, roughly 72% of them singletons; the top ten hold more than 1.5%. The specimen sequenced was memory CD4+ T cells sorted from blood. The sample's subset: CD45RA-negative fraction. The receptors shown here come from a young woman in good health.

The genes are TRBV5-1 and TRBJ2-6, with TRBD2 matching 8 bases. This CDR3 is 16 amino acids long. Unmatched junction bases numbered 5, after V lost 4 bases and J lost 2 bases. Germline V gives CDR1 SGHRS, CDR2 YFSETQ. DNA for the CDR3: TGCGCCAGCAGCCCCCGGGGGGGCCCTGGGGCCAACGTCCTGACTTTC. This codes for CASSPRGGPGANVLTF.

The V call is TRBV6-5, the J call TRBJ1-5; 10 bases map to TRBD1. Germline-derived CDR1 and CDR2 are MNHEY and SVGAGI. With 4 bases clipped from V and 5 bases from J, the junction kept 5 bases outside the gene matches. The CDR3 sequence is 15 residues long. The CDR3 loop is CASSSAGQGDQPQHF. In DNA, the CDR3 is TGTGCCAGCAGTTCAGCCGGACAGGGGGATCAGCCCCAGCATTTT.

The chain links TRBV18 to TRBJ2-7; D might be TRBD2 (6 bases). The CDR3 is 14 amino acids. Germline V CDR1 and CDR2: KGHSH, LQKENI. V lost 4 bases and J 4 bases, leaving 14 bases between the germline ends. CDR3 in amino acids: CASSRTSRQYEQYF. In nucleotides, the CDR3 is TGTGCCAGCTCACGTACTAGCAGACAATACGAGCAGTACTTC.

Remarks on this clone: Distinct nucleotide sequences in the sample also encode this CDR3. This chain links TRBV19 with TRBJ1-5; D is unresolved. V was trimmed by 5 bases and J by 5 bases, leaving 10 bases between them. The CDR3 totals 13 residues. Per the germline V gene, CDR1 is LNHDA and CDR2 is SQIVND (reference sequence). The CDR3 protein is CASSPTEDQPQHF. As DNA, the CDR3 is TGTGCCAGTAGTCCCACGGAAGATCAGCCCCAGCATTTT.

This chain connects TRBV11-2 to TRBJ1-1; 8 positions agree with TRBD1. The V segment lost 6 bases and the J segment 7 bases; nucleotides outside the gene matches: 13. The V gene's germline CDR1 is SGHAT and CDR2 FQNNGV. The CDR3 is 15 amino acids. For the CDR3, the DNA is TGTGCCAGCAGTATTCAGGGGGCAGGGGTTGGTGAAGCTTTCTTT. Encoded protein: CASSIQGAGVGEAFF.

The rearrangement uses TRBV19 and TRBJ1-5; a weak D match, TRBD1 (6 bases). Germline CDR1 is LNHDA and CDR2 is SQIVND (reference sequence). The CDR3 runs to 16 residues. Trimming shortened V by 4 bases and J by 6 bases, and 19 bases separated the two germline ends. Here the CDR3 DNA reads TGTGCCAGTAGTACCATACAGGGTTTCGGCCCTCAGCCCCAGCATTTT. Residues: CASSTIQGFGPQPQHF.

Ten or more counts support this clone. Within the sample, other DNA sequences also encode this same CDR3. The J gene is TRBJ2-1, the V gene TRBV2; the match to TRBD2 covers 8 bases. The germline CDR1 and CDR2 sequences are SNHLY and FYNNEI. Trimming at V came to 7 bases and at J to 0 bases, leaving 5 bases not matched to a gene. CDR3 length: 15 amino acids. The CDR3 spells CASTLSGSSYNEQFF. The CDR3 DNA follows: TGTGCCAGCACCCTAAGCGGGAGCTCCTACAATGAGCAGTTCTTC. The full variable domain, its missing parts supplied by reference TRBV2 and TRBJ2-1, is EPEVTQTPSHQVTQMGQEVILRCVPISNHLYFYWYRQILGQKVEFLVSFYNNEISEKSEIFDDQFSVERPDGSNFTLKIRSTKLEDSAMYFCASTLSGSSYNEQFFGPGTRLTVL.

Points on this clone: In the same sample, other DNA sequences code for this CDR3. The rearrangement uses TRBV5-1 and TRBJ1-1, with 8 bases lining up with TRBD1. CDR3 size: 14 residues. Germline trimming cut 4 bases from V and 2 bases from J; bases unmatched to any gene: 4. Germline CDR1 and CDR2: SGHRS and YFSETQ. CDR3 region: CASSRQGANTEAFF. For the CDR3, the DNA is TGCGCCAGCAGCCGCCAGGGGGCTAACACTGAAGCTTTCTTT.

This clone was seen just once. V usage is TRBV28 and J usage is TRBJ1-1; a possible D gene is TRBD1 (5 bases). V was trimmed by 3 bases and J by 3 bases, leaving 11 bases between them. The CDR3 is 14 residues long. Germline CDR1 is MDHEN and CDR2 is SYDVKM. CDR3 amino acids: CASSLAGTYTEAFF. CDR3 bases: TGTGCCAGCAGTTTGGCAGGGACGTACACTGAAGCTTTCTTT.

The gene calls are TRBV7-8 and TRBJ1-3; tentatively, D is TRBD1 (6 bases). CDR3 length: 15 residues. Germline CDR1 SGHVS, CDR2 FQNEAQ. Trimming cost V 2 bases and J 4 bases, with 12 bases left between them. The DNA of the CDR3 is TGTGCCAGCAGCTTATGGGGGCAGGGAGGAAACACCATATATTTT. Protein product: CASSLWGQGGNTIYF.

A word on this clone: Other DNA sequences from this sample encode an identical CDR3 as well. The chain uses TRBV5-1 and TRBJ1-4; D is ambiguous. Germline values: CDR1 SGHRS, CDR2 YFSETQ. CDR3 size: 13 residues. V was pared by 0 bases and J by 6 bases, with 6 bases between. Here the CDR3 DNA reads TGCGCCAGCAGCTTGGCTCCCGATGAAAAACTGTTTTTT. Its translation is CASSLAPDEKLFF.

The chain carries TRBV18 and TRBJ2-7; D possibly corresponds to TRBD1 (5 bases). V was shortened by 3 bases and J by 3 bases, with 12 bases between the two germline ends. CDR1 is KGHSH, CDR2 LQKENI, per germline. The CDR3 length is 14 residues. CDR3 in amino acids: CASSPRLDNYEQYF. For the CDR3, the DNA is TGTGCCAGCTCACCTCGATTGGACAACTACGAGCAGTACTTC.

The gene calls are TRBV18 and TRBJ2-5; no definite D call. Deletions cut 3 bases from V and 3 bases from J, with 5 bases between. Germline V lookup: CDR1 KGHSH, CDR2 LQKENI. The CDR3 runs 12 residues. The CDR3 loop is CASSPTEETQYF. CDR3 nucleotide sequence: TGTGCCAGCTCACCGACGGAAGAGACCCAGTACTTC.

This rearrangement joins TRBV14 to TRBJ2-5, with D possibly matching TRBD2 (6 bases). The CDR3 is 18 amino acids. V shed 4 bases and J shed 2 bases, with 23 bases lying between them. Germline V gives CDR1 SGHDN, CDR2 FVKESK. CDR3 sequence (DNA): TGTGCCAGCAGCCGGGATAGATCTGCTAGCGAATTGCAAGAGACCCAGTACTTC. Protein product: CASSRDRSASELQETQYF.

The count of this clone is one. This chain uses TRBV5-1 with TRBJ2-5; TRBD2 aligns across 9 bases. This CDR3 is built from 15 residues. Germline loops: CDR1 SGHRS, CDR2 YFSETQ. Trimming took 0 bases from V and 2 from J; bases not matched to a gene: 2. For the CDR3, the DNA is TGCGCCAGCAGCTTGGAGCTAGCGGGGCAAGAGACCCAGTACTTC. This sequence encodes CASSLELAGQETQYF.

J is TRBJ2-7 and V is TRBV7-9; TRBD2 aligns across 7 bases. CDR1 and CDR2 from the germline V gene are SEHNR and FQNEAQ (reference sequence). J gave up 0 bases and V 5 bases, and 10 bases lay outside the gene matches. The CDR3 spans 16 residues. CDR3 sequence (DNA): TGTGCCAGCAGCCTAGGGAGGGCCAGGAGCTCCTACGAGCAGTACTTC. Protein sequence: CASSLGRARSSYEQYF.

This rearrangement joins TRBV27 to TRBJ2-7, with 8 bases that match TRBD1. CDR3 length: 17 amino acids. Germline CDR1 is MNHEY and CDR2 is SMNVEV (reference sequence). Trimming took 1 base from V and 5 from J; bases not matched to a gene: 13. CDR3 protein: CASSLLPPRGRRNEQYF. The DNA of the CDR3 is TGTGCCAGCAGTTTATTACCCCCCAGGGGGCGGAGGAACGAGCAGTACTTC.

There are a few counts of this clone. This chain connects TRBV7-8 to TRBJ2-5, with D perhaps being TRBD1 or TRBD2 (5 bases each). The J call may be in error: the DNA end matches TRBJ2-7 better. CDR1 and CDR2 from the germline V gene are SGHVS and FQNEAQ. The CDR3 has 14 amino acids. The DNA for the CDR3 is TGTGCCAGCAGCTTACTCGAGGGACCATACGAGCAGTACTTC. Protein sequence: CASSLLEGPYEQYF.

This clone has a handful of counts. The chain is built from TRBV9 and TRBJ2-1, with D perhaps matching TRBD1 (6 bases). CDR1 is SGDLS, CDR2 YYNGEE, per germline. V was trimmed by 3 bases and J by 12 bases, leaving 10 bases between them. The CDR3 contains 11 residues. Here the CDR3 DNA reads TGTGCCAGCAGCGCCAGGGGACGGCAGTTCTTC. Translation: CASSARGRQFF.

This clone was detected a few times. The rearrangement links TRBV19 to TRBJ1-2, with D unresolved. Germline assignment: CDR1 LNHDA and CDR2 SQIVND (reference sequence). V lost 5 bases and J lost 7, with 20 bases in between. The CDR3 has 15 residues. CDR3 coding DNA: TGTGCCAGTAGTCCAACACGGAGTACCATTTTTGGCTACACCTTC. It is translated as CASSPTRSTIFGYTF.

To note about this clone: Without the conserved terminal phenylalanine or tryptophan, this CDR3 likely stems from a read error. The DNA is omitted, as the CDR3 cannot be located on it reliably, and the CDR3 follows TCRdb's listing. The chain employs TRBV6-6 and TRBJ1-1; the DNA was not used to check the table's D call, TRBD1. The CDR3 has 13 amino acids, counting both end residues. Germline V gene sequence: CDR1 MNHNY, CDR2 SVGAGI (reference sequence). This CDR3 reads CASSYLDRSGYRT.

V gene TRBV6-5 combines with J gene TRBJ1-5; 8 bases align to TRBD1. This CDR3 is built from 14 residues. Losses at the gene ends were 6 bases for V and 9 bases for J; bases not matched to a gene: 10. Germline CDR1 MNHEY, CDR2 SVGAGI. This CDR3 is CASRPDRALRPQHF. CDR3 DNA sequence: TGTGCCAGCAGGCCGGACAGGGCCTTGAGGCCCCAGCATTTT.